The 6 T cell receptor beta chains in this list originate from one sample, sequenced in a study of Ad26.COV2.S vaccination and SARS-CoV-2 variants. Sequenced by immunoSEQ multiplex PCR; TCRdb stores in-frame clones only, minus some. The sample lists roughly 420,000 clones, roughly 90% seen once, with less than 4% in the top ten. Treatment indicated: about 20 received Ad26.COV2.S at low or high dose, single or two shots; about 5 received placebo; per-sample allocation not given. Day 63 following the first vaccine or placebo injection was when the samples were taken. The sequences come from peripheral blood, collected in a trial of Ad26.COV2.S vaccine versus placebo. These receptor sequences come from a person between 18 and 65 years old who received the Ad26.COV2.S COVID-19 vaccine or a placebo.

The CDR3 nucleotides are TGTGCCAGCAGCTTAGCGGACAGGCGGAACACTGAAGCTTTCTTT. It is translated as CASSLADRRNTEAFF. The chain employs TRBV11-2 and TRBJ1-1, with 7 bases that match TRBD1. J lost 1 base, V lost 1 base, and 3 bases had no gene match. The CDR3 totals 15 residues. CDR1 SGHAT and CDR2 FQNNGV come from the germline V gene.

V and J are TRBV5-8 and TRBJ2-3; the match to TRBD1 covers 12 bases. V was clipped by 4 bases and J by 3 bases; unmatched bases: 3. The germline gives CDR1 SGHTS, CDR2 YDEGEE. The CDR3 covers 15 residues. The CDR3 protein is CASSLGQGATDTQYF. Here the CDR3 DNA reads TGTGCCAGCAGCCTGGGACAGGGGGCAACAGATACGCAGTATTTT.

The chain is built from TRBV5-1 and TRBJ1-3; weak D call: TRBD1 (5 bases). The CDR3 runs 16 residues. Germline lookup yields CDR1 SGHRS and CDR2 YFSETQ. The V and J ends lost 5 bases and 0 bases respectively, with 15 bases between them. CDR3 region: CASSWGDLRSGNTIYF. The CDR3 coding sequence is TGCGCCAGCAGTTGGGGGGACCTCCGCTCTGGAAACACCATATATTTT.

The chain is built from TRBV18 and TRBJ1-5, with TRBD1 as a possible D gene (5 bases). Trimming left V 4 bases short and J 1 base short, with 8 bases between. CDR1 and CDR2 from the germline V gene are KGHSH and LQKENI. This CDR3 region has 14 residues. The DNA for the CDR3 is TGTGCCAGCTCACTACAGGCCAGCAATCAGCCCCAGCATTTT. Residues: CASSLQASNQPQHF.

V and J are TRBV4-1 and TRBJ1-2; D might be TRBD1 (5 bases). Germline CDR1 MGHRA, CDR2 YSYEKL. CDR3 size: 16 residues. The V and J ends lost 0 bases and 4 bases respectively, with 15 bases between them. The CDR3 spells CASSQDHEGLVYGYTF. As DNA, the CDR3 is TGCGCCAGCAGCCAAGATCACGAGGGGCTCGTCTATGGCTACACCTTC.

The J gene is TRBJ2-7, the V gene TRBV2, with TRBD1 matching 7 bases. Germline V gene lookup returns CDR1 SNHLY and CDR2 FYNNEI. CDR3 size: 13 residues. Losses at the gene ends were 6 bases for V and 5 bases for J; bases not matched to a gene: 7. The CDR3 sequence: CASSRGNSDEQYF. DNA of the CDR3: TGTGCCAGCAGCAGGGGGAATTCTGACGAGCAGTACTTC.